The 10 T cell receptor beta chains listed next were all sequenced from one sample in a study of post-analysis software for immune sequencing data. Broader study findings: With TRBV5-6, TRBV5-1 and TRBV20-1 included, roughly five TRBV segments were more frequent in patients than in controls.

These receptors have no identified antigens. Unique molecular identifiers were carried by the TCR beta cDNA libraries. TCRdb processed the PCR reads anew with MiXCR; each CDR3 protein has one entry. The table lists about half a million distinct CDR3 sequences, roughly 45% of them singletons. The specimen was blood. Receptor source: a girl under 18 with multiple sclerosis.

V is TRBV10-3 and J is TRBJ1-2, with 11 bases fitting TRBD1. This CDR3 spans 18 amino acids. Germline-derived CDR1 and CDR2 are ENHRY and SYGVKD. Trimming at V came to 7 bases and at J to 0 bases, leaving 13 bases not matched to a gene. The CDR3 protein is CAINKTPGQGDPNYGYTF. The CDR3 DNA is TGTGCCATCAATAAAACCCCGGGACAGGGGGACCCTAACTATGGCTACACCTTC.

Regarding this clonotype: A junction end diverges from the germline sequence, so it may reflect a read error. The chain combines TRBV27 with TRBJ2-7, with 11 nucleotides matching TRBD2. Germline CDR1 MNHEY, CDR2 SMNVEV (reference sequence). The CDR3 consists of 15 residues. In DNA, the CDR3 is TGTGCCAGCGGTTTAGCGGGAGGGTATGGCTACGAGCAGTACTTC. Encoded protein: CASGLAGGYGYEQYF.

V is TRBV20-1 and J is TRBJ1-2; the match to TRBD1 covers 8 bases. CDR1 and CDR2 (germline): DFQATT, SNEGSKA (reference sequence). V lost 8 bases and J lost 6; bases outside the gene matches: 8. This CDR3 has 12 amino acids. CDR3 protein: CSRTRGHDGYTF. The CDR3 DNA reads TGCAGTCGTACCAGGGGGCACGATGGCTACACCTTC.

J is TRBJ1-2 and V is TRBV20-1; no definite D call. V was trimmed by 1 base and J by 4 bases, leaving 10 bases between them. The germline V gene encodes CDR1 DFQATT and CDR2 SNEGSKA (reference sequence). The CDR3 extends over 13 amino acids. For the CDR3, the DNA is TGCAGTGCTAGAGGGTCCAGCCTCTATGGCTACACCTTC. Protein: CSARGSSLYGYTF.

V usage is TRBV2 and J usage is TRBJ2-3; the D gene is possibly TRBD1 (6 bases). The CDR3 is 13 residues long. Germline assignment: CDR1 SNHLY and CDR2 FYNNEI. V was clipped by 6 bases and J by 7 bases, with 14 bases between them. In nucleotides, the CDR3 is TGTGCCAGCAGCAGGGGAGAGAAGAATACGCAGTATTTT. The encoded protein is CASSRGEKNTQYF.

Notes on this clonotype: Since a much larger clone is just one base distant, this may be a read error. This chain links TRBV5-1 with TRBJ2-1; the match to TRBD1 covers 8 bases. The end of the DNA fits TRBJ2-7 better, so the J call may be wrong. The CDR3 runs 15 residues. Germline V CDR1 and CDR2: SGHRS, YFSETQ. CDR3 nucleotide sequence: TGCGCCAGCAGCTTGGGGACAGGGCCCTACAATGAGCAGTACTTC. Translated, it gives CASSLGTGPYNEQYF.

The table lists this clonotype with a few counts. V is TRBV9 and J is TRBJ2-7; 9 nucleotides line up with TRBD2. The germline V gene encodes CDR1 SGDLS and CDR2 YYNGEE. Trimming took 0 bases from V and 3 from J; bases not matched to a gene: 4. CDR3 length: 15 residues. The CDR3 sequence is CASSVESGRNYEQYF. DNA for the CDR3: TGTGCCAGCAGCGTAGAGAGCGGGAGGAACTACGAGCAGTACTTC.

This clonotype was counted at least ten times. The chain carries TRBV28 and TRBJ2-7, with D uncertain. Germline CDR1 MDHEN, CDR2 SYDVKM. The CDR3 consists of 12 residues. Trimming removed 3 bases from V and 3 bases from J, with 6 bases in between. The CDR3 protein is CASSFYSYEQYF. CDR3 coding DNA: TGTGCCAGCAGTTTTTACAGCTACGAGCAGTACTTC.

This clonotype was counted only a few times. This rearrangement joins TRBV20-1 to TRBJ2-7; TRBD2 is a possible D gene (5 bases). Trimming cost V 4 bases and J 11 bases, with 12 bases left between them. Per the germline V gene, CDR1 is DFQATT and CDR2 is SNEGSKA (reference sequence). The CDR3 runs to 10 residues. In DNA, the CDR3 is TGCAGTGCTACTGGGAGAATGGAGTACTTC. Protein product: CSATGRMEYF.

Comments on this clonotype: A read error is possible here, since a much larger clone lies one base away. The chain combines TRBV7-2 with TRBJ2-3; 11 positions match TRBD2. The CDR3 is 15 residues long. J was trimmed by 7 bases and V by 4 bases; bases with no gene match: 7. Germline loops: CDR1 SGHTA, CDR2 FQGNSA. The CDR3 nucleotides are TGTGCCAGCAGCTCCGAACTAGCGGGAGTAAATACGCAGTATTTT. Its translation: CASSSELAGVNTQYF.